The entry that follows covers one T cell receptor beta chain sequence. Alpha and beta chains were covered, as first-strand cDNA relied on TRAV- and TRBV-specific primers. Both a constant-region primer and a V-primer adapter served to amplify TCRs across 20 to 25 PCR cycles. The isolated mRNA underwent amplification through in vitro transcription. TCRdb re-analysed the reads in MiXCR, keeping a single row per CDR3 protein. This table holds over 5,500 distinct CDR3 sequences, 60% to 85% found once. This sample stems from a study of low-dose radiotherapy and immunotherapy resistance in tumors. The CDR3 extends over 19 amino acids. The junction had 20 bases not matched to a gene; V was cut back by 0 bases and J by 10 bases. Germline lookup yields CDR1 ENHRY and CDR2 SYGVKD.

The receptor comes from a human donor with advanced metastatic prostate, ovarian, gallbladder or colorectal cancer (not recorded which). This table probably holds off-target reads from a library built for another chain. J is TRBJ2-1 and V is TRBV10-3, with 8 bases aligning to TRBD1. The CDR3 spells CAISESGSGGLSRRKEQFF. The CDR3 DNA reads TGTGCCATCAGTGAGTCGGGGTCAGGGGGCCTTAGTCGTCGGAAGGAGCAGTTCTTC.